This is a list of T cell receptor beta chains from one sample in a study of OX40 agonist ivuxolimab in advanced cancers. Only in-frame clones appear in the TCRdb table, and some are missing; sequencing was by immunoSEQ multiplex PCR. The repertoire has fewer than 45,000 clones, around 89% of them found once; the top ten carry over 0.55%. The source was CD4+ or CD8+ T cells sorted from blood, collected in a trial of the OX40 agonist ivuxolimab. These receptors were collected from an adult with an advanced solid tumor such as melanoma, head and neck, liver or kidney cancer. The CDR3 runs from the conserved cysteine through the conserved F or W. D genes are given only for firm matches. Rows may omit the clone size; those that give it use once, few, many or a size class.

v_gene: TRBV2
d_gene: .
abundance: .
j_gene: TRBJ1-5
CDR3aa: CASTGQPQHF
CDR3nt: TGTGCCAGCACGGGGCAGCCCCAGCATTTT

v_gene: TRBV6-1
d_gene: TRBD2
abundance: .
j_gene: TRBJ2-1
CDR3aa: CASSLRGDPYNEQFF
CDR3nt: TGTGCCAGCAGCCTCCGGGGGGACCCCTACAATGAGCAGTTCTTC

v_gene: TRBV6-1
d_gene: .
abundance: .
j_gene: TRBJ2-3
CDR3aa: CASSAGDRAMTDTQYF
CDR3nt: TGTGCCAGCAGTGCCGGGGACCGGGCGATGACAGATACGCAGTATTTT

v_gene: TRBV4-3
d_gene: .
abundance: .
j_gene: TRBJ1-6
CDR3aa: CASSQVAGERSPLHF
CDR3nt: TGCGCCAGCAGCCAAGTGGCAGGGGAAAGGTCACCCCTCCACTTT

v_gene: TRBV6-6
d_gene: .
abundance: .
j_gene: TRBJ2-1
CDR3aa: CASSPQGTSYNEQFF
CDR3nt: TGTGCCAGCAGCCCCCAAGGGACATCCTACAATGAGCAGTTCTTC

v_gene: TRBV10-3
d_gene: .
abundance: .
j_gene: TRBJ2-7
CDR3aa: CAIRQGEQYF
CDR3nt: TGTGCCATCAGACAGGGCGAGCAGTACTTC

v_gene: TRBV2
d_gene: TRBD2
abundance: .
j_gene: TRBJ2-2
CDR3aa: CASNLAGVGGELFF
CDR3nt: TGTGCCAGCAATCTAGCGGGGGTAGGCGGGGAGCTGTTTTTT

v_gene: TRBV14
d_gene: TRBD2
abundance: once
j_gene: TRBJ2-3
CDR3aa: CASSLRTSGGDTQYF
CDR3nt: TGTGCCAGCAGCCTTCGGACTAGCGGGGGCGATACGCAGTATTTT

v_gene: TRBV29-1
d_gene: .
abundance: .
j_gene: TRBJ1-5
CDR3aa: CSVGLGVNQPQHF
CDR3nt: TGCAGCGTTGGTTTGGGGGTGAATCAGCCCCAGCATTTT

v_gene: TRBV5-4
d_gene: .
abundance: few
j_gene: TRBJ1-2
CDR3aa: CASSHPRAVGYTF
CDR3nt: TGTGCCAGCAGCCACCCGCGGGCTGTTGGCTACACCTTC

v_gene: TRBV5-1
d_gene: TRBD1
abundance: once
j_gene: TRBJ1-1
CDR3aa: CASSWRDRRSNTEAFF
CDR3nt: TGCGCCAGCAGCTGGAGGGACAGGAGATCGAACACTGAAGCTTTCTTT

v_gene: TRBV21-1
d_gene: .
abundance: .
j_gene: TRBJ2-7
CDR3aa: CASSKPGQTYEQYF
CDR3nt: TGTGCCAGCAGCAAGCCGGGACAAACCTACGAGCAGTACTTC

v_gene: TRBV7-9
d_gene: TRBD1
abundance: once
j_gene: TRBJ2-7
CDR3aa: CASSTGQGVYEQYF
CDR3nt: TGTGCCAGCAGCACTGGACAGGGAGTTTACGAGCAGTACTTC